This T cell receptor (beta chain) was sequenced in a study of shared T cell receptors in the human thymus. This clone was counted once. Sequencing was performed with immunoSEQ multiplex PCR; in TCRdb, only in-frame clones are kept and a portion is missing. Of approximately 730,000 clones detected, approximately 85% appear once; the ten largest clones hold more than 0.01%. This CDR3 spans 14 amino acids. Trimming cost V 4 bases and J 0 bases; bases outside gene matches: 4. The germline CDR1 and CDR2 sequences are SGHDT and YYEEEE. Another study also made use of these data, one on human thymus T cells. That paper states: All donors were healthy Finnish infants who were undergoing corrective surgery to treat congenital heart defects. Thymus tissue for the work was resected from patients undergoing corrective heart surgery.

The sequence was obtained from a girl under three years old with a congenital heart defect. The specimen sequenced was thymocytes. The chain links TRBV5-6 to TRBJ2-7; 7 bases are shared with TRBD1. CDR3 amino acids: CASSRQGRSYEQYF. The DNA for the CDR3 is TGTGCCAGCAGCCGACAGGGCCGCTCCTACGAGCAGTACTTC.